This T cell receptor beta chain was obtained from a study of OX40 agonist ivuxolimab in advanced cancers. In terms of the full investigation: Ivuxolimab was an agonistic, fully human IgG2 monoclonal antibody directed against OX40 (CD134), a costimulatory receptor. A male proportion of around 81% and a mean age of about 60 years, ranging from about 23 to 90, were recorded for the dose-escalation cohort. The monotherapy dose-escalation portion (N ≈ 57 patients) of the phase I ivuxolimab trial is reported in the paper. Partial responses were achieved by three dose-escalation patients, of whom one had hepatocellular carcinoma and two had cutaneous melanoma. Peripheral TCRbeta sequencing aimed to test whether ivuxolimab altered TCR sequence diversity and caused clonal T-cell expansion. Prior anti-PD-1, anti-PD-L1 or anti-CTLA-4 therapy was permitted, and about two fifths of dose-escalation patients had received checkpoint inhibitors. Intravenous ivuxolimab was administered to patients every 2 weeks at six dose levels: 0.01, 0.1, 0.3, 1.5, 3 and 10 mg/kg. Of the roughly 50 dose-escalation patients, hepatocellular carcinoma was present in about 20, melanoma in roughly 15, renal cell carcinoma in 9 and head and neck cancer in 9. General study outcomes and caveats: At doses of 0.1 to 3.0 mg/kg, clonal expansion of both CD4+ and CD8+ T cells in blood was seen between baseline and week 6. In the 0.1-3.0 mg/kg groups, partial responders had among the lowest normalized peripheral clonal expansion, particularly in CD8+ T cells. Which antigens the clonally expanded peripheral T cells were specific for was not determined. After ivuxolimab, CD8+ T cells had more expanded clones than CD4+ T cells on average. Low levels of normalized T-cell clonal expansion were also seen in some patients who did not respond.

Patients with a history of autoimmune disease or receiving systemic immunosuppression were excluded from the trial. Peripheral blood for TCR sequencing was drawn from every dose cohort at baseline, at cycle 4 day 1 and at cycle 7 day 1. The samples were drawn from a first-in-human, open-label, multicenter phase I dose-escalation trial of ivuxolimab. Adults with locally advanced or metastatic head and neck squamous cell, hepatocellular, melanoma or renal cell carcinoma were enrolled in the trial. CD4+ and CD8+ T cells were sorted separately from peripheral blood before TCR sequencing. Genomic DNA was isolated from the sorted cells so that the TCRbeta CDR3 region could be sequenced. TCRbeta CDR3 regions were sequenced using the immunoSEQ Assay. This is the immuneACCESS table as TCRdb keeps it, with only in-frame sequences that have V and J called. A part of the clones is gone; compared with another copy, unresolved V genes explain less than half, and the rest is unexplained. This sample comprises about 86,000 clones, around nine tenths of them detected only once. The top ten constitute 1.1% to 1.5% of the sample.

Comments on this clone: No antigen is known for it. The record has no base qualities; no much larger clone is one base away.

This TCR derives from an adult with an advanced solid tumor such as melanoma, head and neck, liver or kidney cancer. The source material was CD4+ or CD8+ T cells sorted from blood, sampled in a trial of the OX40 agonist ivuxolimab.

The CDR3 here reads CASSADKESYEQYF. The nucleotide sequence reads TGTGCCAGCAGTGCGGACAAGGAATCCTACGAGCAGTACTTC. The rearranged chain carries TRBV6-1 and TRBJ2-7; TRBD1 is a weak D gene call, 5 bases matching. V loses 4 bases, J loses 1 base, and the germline ends lie 11 bases apart. From the cysteine through the phenylalanine, the CDR3 covers 14 amino acids. The kept DNA is CDR3 alone, 42 bases in frame from the first base. Per the germline V gene, MNHNS is the CDR1 and SASEGT is the CDR2.